This T cell receptor beta chain emerged from a study of radiation and T cells in renal cell carcinoma. As to this clone: Its specificity is unknown.

Stated time point: blood 2 weeks post-SBRT. Treatment meaning: 15 Gy SBRT to primary tumor, nephrectomy 4 weeks later. Generated by immunoSEQ multiplex PCR, the TCRdb table keeps only in-frame clones and is missing some. The data contain 150,000 to 160,000 clones, roughly 89% of them singletons. Whole-study findings and limits: From baseline, blood top tumor clonotypes peaked at 2 weeks post-radiation.

The CDR3 spans 18 residues. V shed 0 bases, J shed 5 bases, and the junction held 13 bases outside the gene matches. CDR1 is SGHRS, CDR2 YFSETQ, per germline. The receptor comes from a woman in her 50s with renal cell carcinoma. Source: blood, taken from a patient whose treatment included radiotherapy and nephrectomy. The chain links TRBV5-1 to TRBJ1-1; 10 nucleotides line up with TRBD1. The CDR3 reads CASSLDGTGVPHRTEAFF. DNA for the CDR3: TGCGCCAGCAGCTTGGACGGGACAGGGGTCCCACACAGGACTGAAGCTTTCTTT.